A selection of T cell receptor beta chains follows, all from one sample in a study of metastatic and nonmetastatic thyroid tumors. TCRdb reprocessed the PCR reads via MiXCR. The sample has some 17,000 clones, roughly 25% seen once. The sequenced sample consisted of blood. These TCRs come from a male donor with papillary thyroid cancer or a benign thyroid nodule (not recorded which). Some clones in this sample may be carry-over from other donors' samples. CDR3s include the opening cysteine and the closing phenylalanine or tryptophan. The order of the fields is J gene, V gene, CDR3 length, CDR3 protein.

>TRBJ2-1|TRBV5-1|15
CASSLGTVQYNEQFF
>TRBJ2-2|TRBV20-1|15
CSAAPGQGNTGELFF
>TRBJ2-2|TRBV6-1|14
CASSRDRVTGELFF
>TRBJ2-1|TRBV19|15
CASSLPGQGTDEQFF
>TRBJ2-4|TRBV4-1|17
CASSATDRGAAKNIQYF
>TRBJ2-7|TRBV28|16
CASSPAGWAQSYEQYF
>TRBJ1-1|TRBV12-3/TRBV12-4|14
CASSRRGAGTEAFF
>TRBJ1-6|TRBV5-1|16
CASSSKQGTYNSPLHF
>TRBJ1-1|TRBV12-5|15
CASGLVQGAGAEAFF
>TRBJ2-2|TRBV7-8|18
CASSLARGGLANTGELFF
>TRBJ2-1|TRBV11-1|16
CASSSTSLRSYNEQFF
>TRBJ1-5|TRBV20-1|13
CSARHFKNQPQHF
>TRBJ1-1|TRBV9|13
CASSAGQDTEAFF
>TRBJ1-2|TRBV20-1|14
CSAPLGGNTYGYTF
>TRBJ1-5|TRBV27|13
CASSLLRNQPQHF
>TRBJ2-7|TRBV7-6|14
CASSGLAGGYEQYF
>TRBJ1-1|TRBV30|11
CAWSAHYEAFF
>TRBJ2-1|TRBV5-1|18
CASSSGLAGAISYNEQFF
>TRBJ1-2|TRBV20-1|13
CSARENTGSGYTF
>TRBJ2-1|TRBV29-1|14
CSGGDSGRSSEQFF
>TRBJ1-5|TRBV28|13
CASRGIGNQPQHF
>TRBJ2-7|TRBV5-1|15
CASSLGQGSPYEQYF
>TRBJ2-3|TRBV24-1|14
CATTTDIGTDTQYF
>TRBJ2-1|TRBV7-6|15
CASSSGTGPYNEQFF
>TRBJ1-2|TRBV11-2|18
CASSLTLDRDTEIDGYTF
>TRBJ1-1|TRBV6-4|13
CASSDREGTEAFF